The 12 T cell receptor beta chains below all came from one sample that was sequenced in a study of T cells in women clearing cervical HPV infection (dated by TCRdb to the late 2010s). Library generation was performed with the immunoSEQ multiplex PCR assay. TCRdb obtained this table from immuneACCESS and retained in-frame rearrangements with V and J assigned. These tables miss some clones; where compared with another copy, unresolved V genes account for less than half of the shortfall, and the remainder is unexplained. The sample's table lists a count of 15,000 to 20,000 clones. Roughly a sixth of the sample belongs to the ten largest clones. The sequenced sample consisted of blood buffy coat. The source is a woman aged 18-70 years with a cervical HPV16 infection that either progressed to CIN3+ or cleared (not recorded which).

The CDR3 DNA, read in part, is TGTGCCAGCTCCCTGCTGGGGGGGCGGGGCACAGATACG. It encodes CASSLLGGRGTDT. The full CDR3 reads CASSLLGGRGTDTQYF. The chain carries TRBV6-2 or TRBV6-3 and TRBJ2-3; tentatively, D is TRBD2 (7 bases). The read terminates 3 residues before the CDR3 end, so the remaining end is supplied by the germline J gene. The germline V and J ends were trimmed by 8 bases and 1 base, with 19 bases remaining between them. CDR1 and CDR2 from the germline V gene are MNHEY and SVGEGT. The CDR3 extends over 16 amino acids.

About this clone itself: The read ends 3 residues before the CDR3 terminus; that terminus is restored from the germline J gene. V is TRBV4-2 and J is TRBJ1-2, with 7 bases aligning to TRBD1. CDR1 is LGHNA and CDR2 is YNFKEQ in the germline V gene. The CDR3 is made up of 17 amino acids. V dropped 1 base and J dropped 2; count of bases not matched to a gene: 10. CDR3 DNA, as far as it was read: TGTGCCAGCAGCCAAGCGGACAGGAGTTTTGCCAACTATGGC. It specifies CASSQADRSFANYG. The full CDR3 reads CASSQADRSFANYGYTF.

Points on this clone: The read finishes 3 residues shy of the CDR3 end, and the germline J gene is used to complete it. The chain couples TRBV20-1 to TRBJ1-1; D is possibly TRBD1 (5 bases). The length of the CDR3 is 13 residues. Looked up from germline, CDR1 is DFQATT and CDR2 is SNEGSKA (reference sequence). V was cut by 3 bases and J by 6 bases, with 14 bases left in between. CDR3 sequence reads: CSASSQVAAEAFF. CDR3 DNA (partial): TGCAGTGCTAGTTCACAGGTAGCCGCTGAA.

Details on this clone: From the germline J gene comes the end of the CDR3, since the read stops 3 residues before it. The V call is TRBV7-2, the J call TRBJ1-6; no clear D. Trimming cost V 5 bases and J 5 bases, with 7 bases left between them. The V gene's germline CDR1 is SGHTA and CDR2 FQGNSA. The CDR3 totals 13 residues. CDR3 bases read: TGTGCCAGCAGCCCCCGGGATAATTCACCC. Residues: CASSPRDNSP. The whole CDR3 is CASSPRDNSPLHF.

A note on this clone: The read comes to an end 3 residues before the CDR3 does, leaving the germline J gene to fill in the end. This chain joins TRBV5-1 and TRBJ1-1; 7 nucleotides match TRBD1. CDR3 length equals 13 residues. V gave up 7 bases and J gave up 4 bases; unmatched junction bases: 7. The V gene's germline CDR1 is SGHRS and CDR2 YFSETQ. The CDR3 loop reads CASAPGGGTEAFF. Incomplete CDR3 DNA: TGCGCCAGCGCCCCAGGGGGAGGCACTGAA.

Turning to this clone: The read ends 3 residues shy of where the CDR3 ends; the end is completed using the germline J gene. V is TRBV7-3 and J is TRBJ2-1, with 12 bases aligning to TRBD2. The ends lost 3 bases at V and 9 bases at J; junction bases unmatched: 6. This CDR3 spans 15 amino acids. Germline values: CDR1 SGHTA, CDR2 FQGTGA. The sequenced CDR3 bases are TGTGCCAGCAGCTTCTCTAGCGGGGGGGCGGGTGAG. Amino acid sequence: CASSFSSGGAGE. From start to end, the CDR3 is CASSFSSGGAGEQFF.

With regard to this clone: The read ends 3 residues before the CDR3 terminus; that terminus is restored from the germline J gene. The J gene is TRBJ2-1, the V gene TRBV5-1; weak D call: TRBD1 (5 bases). V was shortened by 4 bases and J by 3 bases, with 8 bases between the two germline ends. Germline assignment: CDR1 SGHRS and CDR2 YFSETQ. The CDR3 is 13 amino acids. CDR3 DNA, as far as it was read: TGCGCCAGCAGCCTAGACAGCTACAATGAG. This encodes CASSLDSYNE. The whole CDR3 protein is CASSLDSYNEQFF.

Worth noting for this clone: The read ends 3 residues before the CDR3 terminus; that terminus is restored from the germline J gene. The V gene is TRBV7-3, the J gene TRBJ2-4; weak D call: TRBD1 (6 bases). Germline CDR1 SGHTA, CDR2 FQGTGA. This CDR3 has 18 residues. V shed 5 bases and J shed 0 bases, with 20 bases lying between them. The CDR3 loop reads CASSPDWGPTLAKNIQYF. The CDR3 bases that were read are TGTGCCAGCAGCCCGGACTGGGGGCCAACGTTAGCCAAAAACATT. The variable domain in full, with the rest retrieved from reference TRBV7-3 and TRBJ2-4, is GAGVSQTPSNKVTEKGKYVELRCDPISGHTALYWYRQSLGQGPEFLIYFQGTGAADDSGLPNDRFFAVRPEGSVSTLKIQRTERGDSAVYLCASSPDWGPTLAKNIQYFGAGTRLSVL.

Concerning this clone: Read sequence stops 3 residues before the CDR3 end, and the germline J gene provides the missing end. The rearrangement joins TRBV20-1 to TRBJ2-3, with a weak D call TRBD1 (6 bases). The CDR3 has 14 residues. Germline V gives CDR1 DFQATT, CDR2 SNEGSKA (reference sequence). CDR3 loop: CSAATGNGNQPQYF. Partial CDR3 DNA: TGCAGTGCTGCTACAGGGAACGGCAATCAGCCG.

Note on this clone: The sequence runs out 3 residues before the end of the CDR3; the remainder is reconstructed from the germline J gene. The V and J genes are TRBV7-6 and TRBJ1-6; D unresolved. With 2 bases removed from V and 6 bases from J, the gap between germline ends came to 8 bases. This CDR3 is built from 14 residues. The germline gives CDR1 SGHVS, CDR2 FNYEAQ. This chain's CDR3 is CASSLRLSNSPLHF. Partial CDR3 DNA: TGTGCCAGCAGCTTACGACTGAGTAATTCACCC.

About this clone itself: The CDR3 goes on 3 residues after the read ends, and that part is filled in from the germline J gene. The chain links TRBV5-1 to TRBJ1-6; D not resolved. CDR3 length equals 13 residues. V was shortened by 1 base and J by 6 bases, with 5 bases between the two germline ends. Germline CDR1 and CDR2: SGHRS and YFSETQ. This chain's CDR3 is CASSLQVNSPLHF. The sequenced part of the CDR3 DNA is TGCGCCAGCAGCTTGCAGGTTAATTCACCC.

Details on this clone: Read coverage stops 3 residues before the CDR3 terminus; the germline J gene supplies the remainder. The rearrangement links TRBV7-2 to TRBJ2-2, with a tentative D call TRBD1 (5 bases). Germline lookup yields CDR1 SGHTA and CDR2 FQGNSA. The CDR3 runs to 14 residues. CDR3 amino acids: CASSSGSGANVLFF. The sequenced part of the CDR3 DNA is TGTGCCAGCAGCTCGGGCTCTGGGGCCAACGTG.